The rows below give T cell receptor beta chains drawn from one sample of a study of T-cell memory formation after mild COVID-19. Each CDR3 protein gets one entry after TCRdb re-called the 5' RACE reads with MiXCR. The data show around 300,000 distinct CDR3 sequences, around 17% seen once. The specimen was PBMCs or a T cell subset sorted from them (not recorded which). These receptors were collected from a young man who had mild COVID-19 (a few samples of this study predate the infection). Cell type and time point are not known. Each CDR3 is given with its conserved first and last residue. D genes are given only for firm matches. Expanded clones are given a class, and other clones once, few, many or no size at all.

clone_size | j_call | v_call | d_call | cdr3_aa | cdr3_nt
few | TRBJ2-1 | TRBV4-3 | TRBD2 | CASSQEGTSGGPYNEQFF | TGCGCCAGCAGCCAAGAAGGGACTAGCGGGGGGCCATACAATGAGCAGTTCTTC
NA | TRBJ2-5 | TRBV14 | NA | CASSPLTLGTETQYF | TGTGCCAGCAGCCCCCTGACATTAGGGACGGAGACCCAGTACTTC
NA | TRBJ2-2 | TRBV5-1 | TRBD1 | CASSFGQGITGELFF | TGCGCCAGCAGCTTCGGACAGGGGATCACCGGGGAGCTGTTTTTT
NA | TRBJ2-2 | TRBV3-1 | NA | CASSQEGHNTGELFF | TGTGCCAGCAGCCAAGAAGGGCATAACACCGGGGAGCTGTTTTTT
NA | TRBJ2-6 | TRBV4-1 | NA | CASSQGAISGANVLTF | TGCGCCAGCAGCCAAGGGGCCATTAGTGGGGCCAACGTCCTGACTTTC
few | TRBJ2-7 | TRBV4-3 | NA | CASSQYLSRGEDYEQYF | TGCGCCAGCAGCCAATACCTTTCCAGAGGGGAGGACTACGAGCAGTACTTC
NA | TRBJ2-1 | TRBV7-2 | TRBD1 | CASSRTGNEQFF | TGTGCCAGCAGCCGGACAGGGAATGAGCAGTTCTTC
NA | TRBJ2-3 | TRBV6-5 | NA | CASRRTHPRGTDTQYF | TGTGCCAGCAGGAGGACCCACCCAAGGGGGACAGATACGCAGTATTTT
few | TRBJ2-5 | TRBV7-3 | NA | CASSELGETQYF | TGTGCCAGCAGCGAGCTGGGGGAGACCCAGTACTTC
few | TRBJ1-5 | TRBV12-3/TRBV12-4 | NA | CASSLPGGDQPQHF | TGTGCCAGCAGCTTACCTGGGGGGGATCAGCCCCAGCATTTT
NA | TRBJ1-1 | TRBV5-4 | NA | CASSTDTRNTEAFF | TGTGCCAGCAGCACGGACACTAGGAACACTGAAGCTTTCTTT
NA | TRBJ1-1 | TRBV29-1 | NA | CSVLGSGAFF | TGCAGCGTTCTTGGATCAGGGGCTTTCTTT
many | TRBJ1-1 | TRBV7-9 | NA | CASTRDGTFTEAFF | TGTGCCAGCACCCGGGACGGGACCTTCACTGAAGCTTTCTTT
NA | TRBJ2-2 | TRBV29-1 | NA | CSAGEGGELFF | TGCAGCGCGGGAGAGGGCGGGGAGCTGTTTTTT
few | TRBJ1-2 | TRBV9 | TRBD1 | CASSIRDRDGYTF | TGTGCCAGCAGCATCCGGGACAGGGATGGCTACACCTTC
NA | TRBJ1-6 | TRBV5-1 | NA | CASSFTVSNSPLHF | TGCGCCAGCAGCTTCACAGTATCCAATTCACCCCTCCACTTT
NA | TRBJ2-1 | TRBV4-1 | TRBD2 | CASSQGLAGYEQFF | TGCGCCAGCAGCCAGGGACTAGCGGGGTATGAGCAGTTCTTC
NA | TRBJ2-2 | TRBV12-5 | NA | CASGLDDRRAPAGELFF | TGTGCTAGTGGTTTGGACGATCGCCGGGCTCCAGCCGGGGAGCTGTTTTTT
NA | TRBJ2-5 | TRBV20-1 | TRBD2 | CSARDASGGAGETQYF | TGCAGTGCTAGAGATGCTAGCGGGGGGGCCGGGGAGACCCAGTACTTC
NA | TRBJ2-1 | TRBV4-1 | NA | CASSLGGTRYNEQFF | TGCGCCAGCAGCCTGGGAGGAACCCGATACAATGAGCAGTTCTTC
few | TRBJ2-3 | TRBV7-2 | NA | CASSLAKIGLSTDTQYF | TGTGCCAGCAGCTTAGCGAAAATCGGACTCAGCACAGATACGCAGTATTTT
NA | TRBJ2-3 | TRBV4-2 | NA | CASPPGVKADTQYF | TGTGCCAGTCCTCCGGGGGTGAAGGCAGATACGCAGTATTTT
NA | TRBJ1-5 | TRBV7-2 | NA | CASSPSRAGTRNNQPQHF | TGTGCCAGCAGCCCGTCGAGGGCAGGGACCCGTAACAATCAGCCCCAGCATTTT
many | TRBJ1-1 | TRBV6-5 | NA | CASSYSRVAEAFF | TGTGCCAGCAGTTACTCCAGGGTGGCTGAAGCTTTCTTT
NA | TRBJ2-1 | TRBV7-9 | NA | CASSLVARGTEQFF | TGTGCCAGCAGCTTAGTTGCCAGGGGTACTGAGCAGTTCTTC
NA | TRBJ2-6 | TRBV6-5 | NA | CASSYTVLSGANVLTF | TGTGCCAGCAGTTACACGGTCCTATCTGGGGCCAACGTCCTGACTTTC
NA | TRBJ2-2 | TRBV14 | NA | CASSFWDAGELFF | TGTGCCAGCAGCTTCTGGGACGCCGGGGAGCTGTTTTTT
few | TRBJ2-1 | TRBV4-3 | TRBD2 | CASSQEGSSGGRYEQFF | TGCGCCAGCAGCCAGGAAGGATCGAGCGGGGGAAGGTATGAGCAGTTCTTC
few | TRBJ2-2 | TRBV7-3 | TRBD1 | CASSLLQGASAGELFF | TGTGCCAGCAGCTTACTCCAGGGGGCCTCAGCCGGGGAGCTGTTTTTT
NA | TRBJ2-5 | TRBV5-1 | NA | CASSFGHRETQYF | TGCGCCAGCAGCTTCGGACACAGAGAGACCCAGTACTTC
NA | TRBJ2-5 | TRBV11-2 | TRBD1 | CASSSGQGEYQETQYF | TGTGCCAGCAGCTCCGGACAGGGAGAGTACCAAGAGACCCAGTACTTC
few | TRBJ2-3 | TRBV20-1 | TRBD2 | CSAPPSGDTQYF | TGCAGTGCCCCCCCTAGCGGAGATACGCAGTATTTT
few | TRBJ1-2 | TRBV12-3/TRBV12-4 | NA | CASSFETGLYGYTF | TGTGCCAGCAGTTTTGAGACAGGATTATATGGCTACACCTTC
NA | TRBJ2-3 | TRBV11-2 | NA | CASSLESFIPTGGNKDTQYF | TGTGCCAGCAGCTTAGAATCCTTCATTCCGACAGGCGGTAATAAAGATACGCAGTATTTT
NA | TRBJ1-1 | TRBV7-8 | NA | CASSLREGFSEAFF | TGTGCCAGCAGCCTCAGGGAGGGGTTTTCTGAAGCTTTCTTT
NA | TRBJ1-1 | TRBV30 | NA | CAWSKGLEAEAFF | TGTGCCTGGAGTAAGGGGTTGGAGGCTGAAGCTTTCTTT
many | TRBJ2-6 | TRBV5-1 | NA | CASSPRSSGANVLTF | TGCGCCAGCAGCCCCAGGAGCTCTGGCGCCAACGTCCTGACTTTC
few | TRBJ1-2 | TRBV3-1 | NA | CASSQGGIANYGYTF | TGTGCCAGCAGCCAAGGGGGAATAGCTAACTATGGCTACACCTTC
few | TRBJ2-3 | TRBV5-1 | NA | CASRNGARVYQDTQYF | TGCGCCAGCAGGAACGGGGCCAGGGTTTATCAAGATACGCAGTATTTT
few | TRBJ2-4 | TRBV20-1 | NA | CSARDGGKKAKNIQYF | TGCAGTGCTAGAGATGGGGGGAAAAAAGCCAAAAACATTCAGTACTTC
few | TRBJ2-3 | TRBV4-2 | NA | CASSQDLLNPMEVKQYF | TGTGCCAGCAGCCAAGATTTACTAAACCCAATGGAAGTTAAGCAGTATTTT